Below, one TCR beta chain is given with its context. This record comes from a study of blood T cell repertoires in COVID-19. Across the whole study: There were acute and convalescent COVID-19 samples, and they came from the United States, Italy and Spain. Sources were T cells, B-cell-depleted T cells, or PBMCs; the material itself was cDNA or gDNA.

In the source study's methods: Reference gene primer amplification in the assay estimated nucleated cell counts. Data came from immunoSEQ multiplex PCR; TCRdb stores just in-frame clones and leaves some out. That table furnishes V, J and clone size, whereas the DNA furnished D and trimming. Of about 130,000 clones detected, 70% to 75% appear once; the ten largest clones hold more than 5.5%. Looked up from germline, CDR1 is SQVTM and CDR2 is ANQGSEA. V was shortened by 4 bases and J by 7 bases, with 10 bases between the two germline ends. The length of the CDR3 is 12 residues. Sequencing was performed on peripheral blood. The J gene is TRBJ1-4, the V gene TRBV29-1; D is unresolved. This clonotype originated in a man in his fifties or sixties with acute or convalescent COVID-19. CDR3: CSVGRNGEKLFF. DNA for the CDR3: TGCAGCGTTGGTCGAAACGGTGAAAAACTGTTTTTT.